This T cell receptor beta chain originates from a study of blood T cell repertoires in COVID-19. In the case of this clone: Other DNA sequences in the same sample also yield this CDR3.

Here immunoSEQ multiplex PCR was the method, and the copy in TCRdb shows in-frame clones only, minus some. The sample has about 44,000 clones; 80% to 90% are singletons. Sequenced: peripheral blood. This TCR was recovered from a human donor in a cohort sampled during active COVID-19.

The chain's CDR3 is CASSEFRNTGELFF. The CDR3 DNA follows: TGTGCCAGCAGTGAGTTTCGGAACACCGGGGAGCTGTTTTTT. The gene calls are TRBV2 and TRBJ2-2; D is uncertain. The CDR3 contains 14 residues. Between the trimmed V and J ends, which lost 3 bases and 1 base, there was a span of 6 bases. The V gene's germline CDR1 is SNHLY and CDR2 FYNNEI.